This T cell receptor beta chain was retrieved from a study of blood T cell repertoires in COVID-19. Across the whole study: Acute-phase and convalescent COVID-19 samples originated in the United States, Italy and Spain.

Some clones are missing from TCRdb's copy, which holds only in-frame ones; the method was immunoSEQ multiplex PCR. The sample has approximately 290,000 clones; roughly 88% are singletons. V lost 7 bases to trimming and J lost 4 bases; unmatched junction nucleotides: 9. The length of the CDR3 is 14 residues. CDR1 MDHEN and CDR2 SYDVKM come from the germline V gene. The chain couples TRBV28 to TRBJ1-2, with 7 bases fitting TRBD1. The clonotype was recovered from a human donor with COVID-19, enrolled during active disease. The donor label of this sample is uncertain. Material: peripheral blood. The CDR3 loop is CASTLGTEFYGYTF. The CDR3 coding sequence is TGTGCCAGCACCTTGGGGACAGAGTTCTATGGCTACACCTTC.